The 15 T cell receptor beta chains listed next were all sequenced from one sample in a study of blood T cell repertoires in COVID-19 (dated by TCRdb to 2020 to 2021). Library preparation used the immunoSEQ multiplex PCR assay. TCRdb stores this immuneACCESS table with in-frame sequences only. Part of the clones is absent; in the studies checked, under half of the shortfall reflects unresolved V genes, and no reason is known for the rest. The sample includes some 120,000 clones, with approximately 82% observed a single time. The ten largest clonotypes hold approximately 2.1% of the sample. Sequenced input: peripheral blood. Source of these receptors: a man aged 30 to 45 with acute or convalescent COVID-19.

This chain links TRBV5-1 with TRBJ2-1, with D perhaps matching TRBD2 (6 bases). The CDR3 loop spans 16 amino acids. Germline V lookup: CDR1 SGHRS, CDR2 YFSETQ. With 4 bases removed from V and 3 bases from J, the gap between germline ends came to 17 bases. CDR3 nucleotide sequence: TGCGCCAGCAGCGGAACCCCGGGACTCCTCTACAATGAGCAGTTCTTC. Translating it yields CASSGTPGLLYNEQFF.

This chain uses TRBV30 with TRBJ1-1; tentatively, D is TRBD1 (6 bases). The V end lost 4 bases, the J end lost 3 bases, and 18 bases lay between the germline ends. There are 15 residues in the CDR3. Germline V gene lookup returns CDR1 GTSNPN and CDR2 SVGIG (reference sequence). CDR3 bases: TGTGCCTGGAAGGGGAGGAGCGGGACACACACTGAAGCTTTCTTT. Translation: CAWKGRSGTHTEAFF. The whole variable domain, remainder taken from reference TRBV30 and TRBJ1-1, is SQTIHQWPATLVQPVGSPLSLECTVEGTSNPNLYWYRQAAGRGLQLLFYSVGIGQISSEVPQNLSASRPQDRQFILSSKKLLLSDSGFYLCAWKGRSGTHTEAFFGQGTRLTVV.

The V and J genes are TRBV5-6 and TRBJ1-1; 7 bases agree with TRBD1. The J segment lost 6 bases and the V segment lost 2 bases, leaving 7 bases of the junction unmatched. CDR1 and CDR2 (germline): SGHDT, YYEEEE. The CDR3 is 14 amino acids. The chain's CDR3 is CASSFRQGFAEAFF. The CDR3 coding sequence is TGTGCCAGCAGCTTCAGACAGGGTTTCGCTGAAGCTTTCTTT.

The chain is built from TRBV7-3 and TRBJ2-5; perhaps TRBD2 as D (6 bases). The CDR3 has 15 residues. V lost 2 bases and J 4 bases, leaving 14 bases between the germline ends. Germline assignment: CDR1 SGHTA and CDR2 FQGTGA. The CDR3 DNA follows: TGTGCCAGCAGCTTAGGCGGGAACCTTGGAGAGACCCAGTACTTC. The encoded protein is CASSLGGNLGETQYF.

The V gene is TRBV7-8, the J gene TRBJ1-1; D is perhaps TRBD1 (5 bases). The CDR3 has 17 residues. Germline V gene lookup returns CDR1 SGHVS and CDR2 FQNEAQ. V gave up 0 bases and J gave up 0 bases, with 14 bases separating them. CDR3 sequence: CASSLAWQGQVNTEAFF. The CDR3 nucleotides are TGTGCCAGCAGCTTAGCTTGGCAGGGTCAGGTGAACACTGAAGCTTTCTTT.

V gene TRBV9 combines with J gene TRBJ2-3; 8 bases align to TRBD1. From germline, CDR1 is SGDLS and CDR2 YYNGEE. J lost 5 bases, V lost 3 bases, and 8 bases had no gene match. This CDR3 is built from 15 residues. CDR3 residues: CASSARQGHRDTQYF. CDR3 coding DNA: TGTGCCAGCAGCGCCCGACAGGGGCACAGAGATACGCAGTATTTT.

The chain joins TRBV19 to TRBJ2-7; TRBD1 aligns across 7 bases. Trimming cost V 8 bases and J 2 bases; bases outside gene matches: 9. Germline V CDR1 and CDR2: LNHDA, SQIVND (reference sequence). This CDR3 is 14 amino acids long. The CDR3 DNA reads as TGTGCCAGTGCACGGGACAGCTATCCCTACGAGCAGTACTTC. Translated: CASARDSYPYEQYF.

The chain links TRBV7-2 to TRBJ1-3, with TRBD1 matching over 8 bases. The CDR3 extends over 15 amino acids. Germline V CDR1 and CDR2: SGHTA, FQGNSA. V was pared by 6 bases and J by 3 bases, with 7 bases of the junction left unmatched. As DNA, the CDR3 is TGTGCCAGCAGGCCTCGACAGGGGCTTGGAAACACCATATATTTT. It specifies CASRPRQGLGNTIYF. The full variable domain, rest sourced from reference TRBV7-2 and TRBJ1-3, is GAGVSQSPSNKVTEKGKDVELRCDPISGHTALYWYRQSLGQGLEFLIYFQGNSAPDKSGLPSDRFSAERTGGSVSTLTIQRTQQEDSAVYLCASRPRQGLGNTIYFGEGSWLTVV.

This rearrangement joins TRBV4-1 to TRBJ2-1; 9 bases line up with TRBD2. Germline lookup yields CDR1 MGHRA and CDR2 YSYEKL. Unmatched junction bases numbered 7, after V lost 3 bases and J lost 7 bases. CDR3 size: 15 residues. CDR3 loop: CASSHVAGVGNEQFF. CDR3 bases: TGCGCCAGCAGCCACGTAGCGGGGGTGGGGAATGAGCAGTTCTTC.

The J gene is TRBJ1-5, the V gene TRBV9, with D unclear. CDR1 is SGDLS and CDR2 is YYNGEE in the germline V gene. CDR3 length: 14 residues. V was shortened by 7 bases and J by 3 bases, with 14 bases between the two germline ends. Written as DNA, the CDR3 is TGTGCCAGCGGGCATGGTTCTCACAATCAGCCCCAGCATTTT. It yields the protein CASGHGSHNQPQHF.

The gene calls are TRBV30 and TRBJ1-3; D is uncertain. Germline CDR1 is GTSNPN and CDR2 is SVGIG (reference sequence). Deletions cut 4 bases from V and 4 bases from J, with 11 bases between. CDR3 length: 13 residues. DNA of the CDR3: TGTGCCTGGACCCTGACTGCCGGAAACACCATATATTTT. Translated, it gives CAWTLTAGNTIYF.

The DNA for the CDR3 is TGTGCCAGCAGCACGAGGACAGACACTGAAGCTTTCTTT. Amino acid sequence: CASSTRTDTEAFF. The chain recombines TRBV12-3 or TRBV12-4 with TRBJ1-1, with D possibly TRBD1 on 6 matching bases. With 6 bases removed from V and 3 bases from J, the gap between germline ends came to 11 bases. The CDR3 is made up of 13 amino acids.

The CDR3 DNA reads TGTGCCAGTAGTATGTTAGAGGGACAGCGCACAGATACGCAGTATTTT. Translating it yields CASSMLEGQRTDTQYF. This chain links TRBV19 with TRBJ2-3, with 7 bases fitting TRBD1. The CDR3 is 16 residues long. Trimming took 3 bases from V and 1 from J; bases not matched to a gene: 7. In germline, CDR1 is LNHDA, CDR2 SQIVND (reference sequence).

This clone has only one observation. The V gene is TRBV2, the J gene TRBJ2-7, with D unresolved. Trimming cost V 8 bases and J 2 bases, with 10 bases left between them. Germline CDR1 reads SNHLY; CDR2 reads FYNNEI. This CDR3 has 12 residues. CDR3 bases: TGTGCCAGCGTGGGCAGGACCTACGAGCAGTACTTC. Its protein is CASVGRTYEQYF. Complete variable domain (other parts from reference TRBV2 and TRBJ2-7): EPEVTQTPSHQVTQMGQEVILRCVPISNHLYFYWYRQILGQKVEFLVSFYNNEISEKSEIFDDQFSVERPDGSNFTLKIRSTKLEDSAMYFCASVGRTYEQYFGPGTRLTVT.

The chain couples TRBV6-5 to TRBJ1-5; TRBD1 aligns across 8 bases. The V gene end was trimmed by 6 bases and the J gene end by 1 base; junction bases not matched to a gene: 2. The CDR3 has 14 residues. Germline V lookup: CDR1 MNHEY, CDR2 SVGAGI. This CDR3 reads CASSRDRSNQPQHF. The CDR3 DNA sequence: TGTGCCAGCAGCAGGGACAGGAGCAATCAGCCCCAGCATTTT.